This T cell receptor (beta chain) was found in a study of shared clonotypes between healthy human individuals. General study points: Naive CD4 clonotypes overlapped across a handful of donors at roughly 5%. Researchers found naive subsets generally carried larger estimated richness than memory subsets. Clonotype sharing among donors was thought likely to change with sequencing depth.

At the deep level, the assay was run. The assay was immunoSEQ multiplex PCR, and TCRdb's table has in-frame clones only and misses some. Of under 1 million clones listed, around 96% are singletons. On this clone itself: Its antigen is unknown.

Naive CD8 isolation took CD45RO-negative cells positively selected for CCR7 and excluded terminally differentiated effector memory CD45RA+ cells. This CDR3 comprises 13 residues. V lost 2 bases and J 3 bases, leaving 8 bases between the germline ends. Germline V gene data show CDR1 as LNHDA and CDR2 as SQIVND (reference sequence). The receptor's source is a man aged 25 to 40 in good health. The chain uses TRBV19 and TRBJ2-7, with unresolved D. Specimen: naive CD8+ T cells sorted from blood. CDR3 sequence reads: CASSIYGFYEQYF. Written as DNA, the CDR3 is TGTGCCAGTAGTATATACGGGTTCTACGAGCAGTACTTC.